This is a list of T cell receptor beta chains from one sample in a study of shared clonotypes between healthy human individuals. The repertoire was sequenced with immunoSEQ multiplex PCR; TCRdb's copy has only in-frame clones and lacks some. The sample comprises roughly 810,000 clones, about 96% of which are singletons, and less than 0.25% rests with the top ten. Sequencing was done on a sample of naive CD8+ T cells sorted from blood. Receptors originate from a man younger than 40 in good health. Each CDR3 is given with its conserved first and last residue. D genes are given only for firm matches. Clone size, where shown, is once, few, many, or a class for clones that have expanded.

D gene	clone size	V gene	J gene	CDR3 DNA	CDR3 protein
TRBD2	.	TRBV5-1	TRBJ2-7	TGCGCCAGCAGCTTGGAACTAGCGTCCTCCTACGAGCAGTACTTC	CASSLELASSYEQYF
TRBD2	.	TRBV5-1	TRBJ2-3	TGCGCCAGCAGCTTCCCGGTTCAGCGGGAGGAGTACGGCACAGATACGCAGTATTTT	CASSFPVQREEYGTDTQYF
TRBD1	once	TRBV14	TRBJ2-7	TGTGCCAGCAGCCAACGGATCTCGGGACAGCCCTCGGGCGAGCAGTACTTC	CASSQRISGQPSGEQYF
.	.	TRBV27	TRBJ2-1	TGTGCCAGCAGTTTATCCCGGCGGGCCTACTACAATGAGCAGTTCTTC	CASSLSRRAYYNEQFF
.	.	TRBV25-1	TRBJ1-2	TGTGCCAGCAGTCCGGTCTCGGACTATGGCTACACCTTC	CASSPVSDYGYTF
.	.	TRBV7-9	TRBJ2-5	TGTGCCAGCAGCTTAATTGGGGCTCAAGAGACCCAGTACTTC	CASSLIGAQETQYF
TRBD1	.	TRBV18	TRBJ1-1	TGTGCCAGCTCACCACCCCGACAGGGTACGAACACTGAAGCTTTCTTT	CASSPPRQGTNTEAFF
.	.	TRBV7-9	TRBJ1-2	TGTGCCAGCGACAGCTTAACGTTCCGTTCGAGGGACTCTAACTATGGCTACACCTTC	CASDSLTFRSRDSNYGYTF
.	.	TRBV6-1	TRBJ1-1	TGTGCCAGCAGTGAAAGGACTGCAAACCGTCATGAAGCTTTCTTT	CASSERTANRHEAFF
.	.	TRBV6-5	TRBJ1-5	TGTGCCAGCAGTTTGGGCCCAAATCAGCCCCAGCATTTT	CASSLGPNQPQHF
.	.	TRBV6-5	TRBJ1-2	TGTGCCAGCAGTTACTCCGGGGGAGGCTACACCTTC	CASSYSGGGYTF
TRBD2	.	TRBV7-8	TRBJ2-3	TGTGCCAGCAGCTGGACTAGCGGGATCACAGATACGCAGTATTTT	CASSWTSGITDTQYF
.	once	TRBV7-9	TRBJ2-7	TGTGCCAGCAGCTCCAGGACCGGGACCGCAACCTACGAGCAGTACTTC	CASSSRTGTATYEQYF
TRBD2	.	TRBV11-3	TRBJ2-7	TGTGCCAGCAGCTCCGGGACTACCCCCAGCGAGCAGTACTTC	CASSSGTTPSEQYF
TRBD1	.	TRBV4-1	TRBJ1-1	TGCGCCAGCAGCTCCCGACAGGGACTTGAAGCTTTCTTT	CASSSRQGLEAFF
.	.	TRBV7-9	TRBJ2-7	TGTGCCGGTGGTGTGGCTCCCTACGAGCAGTACTTC	CAGGVAPYEQYF